This entry concerns a single T cell receptor (beta chain). No antigen is known for it. TCRdb re-called the reads with MiXCR, one entry per CDR3 protein. The sample has about 500,000 distinct CDR3 sequences, roughly a third seen once. Germline CDR1 SGHDN, CDR2 FVKESK. V lost 3 bases and J 0 bases, leaving 17 bases between the germline ends. The CDR3 is made up of 18 amino acids. The data stem from a study of T cell repertoires in cytomegalovirus infection. The overall study: Well-studied HLA-B-restricted CMV epitopes were used in the study alongside recently identified HLA-C-restricted ones.

V gene TRBV14 combines with J gene TRBJ1-4; D is possibly TRBD1 (5 bases). The sequences come from cultured PBMCs, collected from culture after CMV antigen stimulation. This clonotype was obtained from a human donor in good health (CMV status not recorded). Some clones in this sample may be carry-over from other donors' samples. The CDR3 is CASSQGPGRGATNEKLFF. DNA for the CDR3: TGTGCCAGCAGCCAGGGGCCGGGAAGGGGTGCAACTAATGAAAAACTGTTTTTT.